Listed below are T cell receptor beta chains from one sample, sequenced in a study of response to subunit inactivated influenza vaccine. A single record per CDR3 protein comes from TCRdb applying MiXCR to the RT-PCR reads. The data hold about 620,000 distinct CDR3 sequences, with about 11% observed a single time. This sample was shared with a second study, whose subject was T cells expressing NK-cell markers.

This specimen was PBMCs from blood, taken on the day of vaccination. The receptors were sampled from a man between 50 and 59 years old who received an inactivated influenza vaccine. Both conserved end residues are part of each CDR3. D genes are given only for firm matches. Size is stated for part of the rows, as once, few or many counts, or as a class when the clone is expanded.

d_call	clone_size	v_call	j_call	cdr3_nt	cdr3_aa
.	few	TRBV6-5	TRBJ2-5	TGTGCCAGCAATGATGTATGGGAGACCCAGTACTTC	CASNDVWETQYF
TRBD1	few	TRBV6-1	TRBJ2-7	TGTGCCAGCAGTGAAGCCGGGACAGCACTTTACTACGAGCAGTACTTC	CASSEAGTALYYEQYF
.	few	TRBV24-1	TRBJ1-5	TGTGCCACCAGTGAGTACACAGGGAGGGCGAGCAATCAGCCCCAGCATTTT	CATSEYTGRASNQPQHF
TRBD2	many	TRBV20-1	TRBJ2-5	TGCAGTGCTACCATACTAGCGGGACAAGAGACCCAGTACTTC	CSATILAGQETQYF
.	few	TRBV12-3/TRBV12-4	TRBJ2-3	TGTGCCAGCAGTTTACGGTTTATCACAGATACGCAGTATTTT	CASSLRFITDTQYF
.	few	TRBV28	TRBJ1-5	TGTGCCAGCAAGCCCCCATCCAATCAGCCCCAGCATTTT	CASKPPSNQPQHF
.	.	TRBV6-5	TRBJ2-4	TGTGCCAGCAGTTACTCGAGGTGGGGGCTGGACAAAAACATTCAGTACTTC	CASSYSRWGLDKNIQYF
TRBD1	many	TRBV27	TRBJ2-7	TGTGCCAGCAGTTACCGGGACAGCTACGAGCAGTACTTC	CASSYRDSYEQYF
.	.	TRBV4-3	TRBJ2-7	TGCGCCAGCAGCCAAGAAGGAGGGCTCAGCGAGCAGTACTTC	CASSQEGGLSEQYF
.	few	TRBV12-3/TRBV12-4	TRBJ2-7	TGTGCCAGCAGTAGGTATGGAGGGGGCGAGCAGTACTTC	CASSRYGGGEQYF
TRBD2	few	TRBV20-1	TRBJ2-3	TGCAGTGCCTCCGGGACAGCTAGCGGGGGATTCCATGTCGCAGATACGCAGTATTTT	CSASGTASGGFHVADTQYF
.	.	TRBV20-1	TRBJ1-1	TGCAGTGCTAGACCCCTAATGAGAGAAAACACTGAAGCTTTCTTT	CSARPLMRENTEAFF
TRBD1	few	TRBV27	TRBJ2-1	TGTGCCAGCAGTTTGGGAGACAGGGGGCCGAATGAGCAGTTCTTC	CASSLGDRGPNEQFF
TRBD1	.	TRBV9	TRBJ2-2	TGTGCCAGCAGCGTAGTAGGACAGGGGTTCCCCGGGGAGCTGTTTTTT	CASSVVGQGFPGELFF
.	.	TRBV10-3	TRBJ1-2	TGTGCCATCAGAGAGGGACCGCCTTCCCGGGCGGACTATGGCTACACCTTC	CAIREGPPSRADYGYTF
.	few	TRBV20-1	TRBJ2-3	TGCAGTGCTCCCAACCCGTTCACAGATACGCAGTATTTT	CSAPNPFTDTQYF